Each of the 16 T cell receptor beta chains below was sequenced from the same sample in a study of shared clonotypes between healthy human individuals. This table comes from immunoSEQ multiplex PCR, and its TCRdb copy is limited to in-frame clones, with some not included. This sample has millions of clones, with about 95% found just once. Naive CD8 cells lacked CD45RO, underwent positive selection for CCR7 and left out terminally differentiated effector memory CD45RA+ cells. Sample: naive CD8+ T cells sorted from blood. The receptors originated from a man between 18 and 29 years old in good health.

The chain recombines TRBV27 with TRBJ2-4, with 7 bases aligning to TRBD1. This CDR3 is built from 14 residues. Germline V gene sequence: CDR1 MNHEY, CDR2 SMNVEV (reference sequence). J was trimmed by 3 bases and V by 5 bases; bases with no gene match: 4. The CDR3, as DNA: TGTGCCAGCAGTATCCGGGACAGCAAAAACATTCAGTACTTC. Encoded protein: CASSIRDSKNIQYF.

The V and J genes are TRBV6-5 and TRBJ2-7; D gene uncertain. Trimming removed 0 bases from V and 3 bases from J, with 15 bases in between. CDR1 and CDR2 from the germline V gene are MNHEY and SVGAGI. The CDR3 loop spans 16 amino acids. Here the CDR3 DNA reads TGTGCCAGCAGTTACTCGACGGGCCAGATCGGCTACGAGCAGTACTTC. This translates into CASSYSTGQIGYEQYF.

This chain uses TRBV7-6 with TRBJ2-1, with D perhaps TRBD2 (5 bases). This CDR3 comprises 16 residues. With 2 bases removed from V and 4 bases from J, the gap between germline ends came to 15 bases. Germline-derived CDR1 and CDR2 are SGHVS and FNYEAQ. DNA of the CDR3: TGTGCCAGCAGCTTATCCTTACAATCGGGGTACAATGAGCAGTTCTTC. This encodes CASSLSLQSGYNEQFF.

The chain uses TRBV9 and TRBJ2-1; TRBD1 matches at 7 bases. J gave up 6 bases and V 0 bases, and 6 bases lay outside the gene matches. The CDR3 loop spans 15 amino acids. Germline V gene data show CDR1 as SGDLS and CDR2 as YYNGEE. The DNA of the CDR3 is TGTGCCAGCAGCGTAGGAGGGGGCGGCATCAATGAGCAGTTCTTC. Encoded protein: CASSVGGGGINEQFF.

The chain joins TRBV10-1 to TRBJ2-3; no reliable D call. V was cut by 0 bases and J by 4 bases, with 8 bases left in between. CDR1 is WNHNN, CDR2 SYGVQD, per germline (reference sequence). This CDR3 spans 14 amino acids. CDR3 in amino acids: CASSESPFADTQYF. CDR3 DNA sequence: TGCGCCAGCAGTGAGTCGCCATTTGCAGATACGCAGTATTTT.

V is TRBV30 and J is TRBJ2-1, with 7 bases identical to TRBD1. J lost 8 bases, V lost 1 base, and 2 bases had no gene match. The CDR3 spans 12 residues. Germline V gene lookup returns CDR1 GTSNPN and CDR2 SVGIG (reference sequence). The DNA of the CDR3 is TGTGCCTGGAGTGCGACAGGGCATGAGCAGTTCTTC. Its translation: CAWSATGHEQFF.

This chain joins TRBV7-9 and TRBJ1-1; maybe TRBD1 (6 bases). Trimming shortened V by 6 bases and J by 0 bases, and 14 bases separated the two germline ends. CDR1 is SEHNR, CDR2 FQNEAQ, per germline (reference sequence). This CDR3 spans 15 amino acids. CDR3 loop: CASRAPRGVNTEAFF. The CDR3 nucleotides read TGTGCCAGCAGGGCCCCCAGGGGAGTGAACACTGAAGCTTTCTTT. The full variable domain, in which reference TRBV7-9 and TRBJ1-1 provide the parts outside the CDR3, is DTGVSQNPRHKITKRGQNVTFRCDPISEHNRLYWYRQTLGQGPEFLTYFQNEAQLEKSRLLSDRFSAERPKGSFSTLEIQRTEQGDSAMYLCASRAPRGVNTEAFFGQGTRLTVV.

The chain links TRBV19 to TRBJ1-1, with D uncertain. Germline V lookup: CDR1 LNHDA, CDR2 SQIVND (reference sequence). The CDR3 is 14 residues long. The germline V and J ends were trimmed by 5 bases and 5 bases, with 15 bases remaining between them. The CDR3 reads CASSERMLRTEAFF. DNA of the CDR3: TGTGCCAGTAGTGAACGCATGCTGAGGACTGAAGCTTTCTTT.

For this clone: Other DNA sequences in the same sample also yield this CDR3. This chain links TRBV7-9 with TRBJ1-1; D possibly corresponds to TRBD1 (5 bases). V was trimmed by 1 base and J by 0 bases, leaving 9 bases between them. Germline lookup yields CDR1 SEHNR and CDR2 FQNEAQ (reference sequence). The CDR3 has 15 amino acids. CDR3 sequence reads: CASSLGQGMNTEAFF. The CDR3 coding sequence is TGTGCCAGCAGCTTAGGGCAGGGTATGAACACTGAAGCTTTCTTT.

Turning to this clone: The same CDR3 also results from other DNA sequences found in this sample. This chain connects TRBV27 to TRBJ2-7; D is unclear. V lost 2 bases to trimming and J lost 0 bases, with 8 bases between them. The CDR3 loop spans 14 amino acids. CDR1 and CDR2 from the germline V gene are MNHEY and SMNVEV (reference sequence). The CDR3 DNA follows: TGTGCCAGCAGTTTAAAAGGGCCCTCCTACGAGCAGTACTTC. This translates into CASSLKGPSYEQYF.

This sequence joins TRBV2 and TRBJ2-5; the D gene could be TRBD1 or TRBD2 (6 bases each). The V gene's germline CDR1 is SNHLY and CDR2 FYNNEI. CDR3 length equals 17 residues. V lost 5 bases and J lost 5, with 24 bases in between. The CDR3 loop is CASSQNGGASRLETQYF. In DNA, the CDR3 is TGTGCCAGCAGTCAGAACGGGGGCGCGTCGAGGCTTGAGACCCAGTACTTC.

The chain has TRBV27 and TRBJ2-7; possible D gene TRBD1, 6 bases. CDR1 is MNHEY and CDR2 is SMNVEV in the germline V gene (reference sequence). V lost 6 bases and J lost 3, with 18 bases in between. The length of the CDR3 is 15 residues. CDR3: CASRISGTLYYEQYF. The CDR3 nucleotides are TGTGCCAGCAGAATCTCCGGGACACTGTACTACGAGCAGTACTTC.

This clone was recorded once. The CDR3 DNA reads TGTGCCAGCAGTTTAAAACCGGCGGACCTGAACACCGGGGAGCTGTTTTTT. The encoded protein is CASSLKPADLNTGELFF. The genes are TRBV27 and TRBJ2-2; D gene unclear. CDR3 size: 17 residues. Between the trimmed V and J ends, which lost 2 bases and 1 base, there was a span of 14 bases. Per the germline V gene, CDR1 is MNHEY and CDR2 is SMNVEV (reference sequence).

This chain uses TRBV14 with TRBJ2-7; tentative D call: TRBD1 (6 bases). From germline, CDR1 is SGHDN and CDR2 FVKESK. V was trimmed by 0 bases and J by 3 bases, leaving 18 bases between them. This CDR3 has 17 amino acids. The CDR3 is CASSQDYRTEEGYEQYF. CDR3 nucleotides: TGTGCCAGCAGCCAAGATTACAGGACAGAAGAGGGCTACGAGCAGTACTTC.

This clone has only one observation. The chain recombines TRBV6-5 with TRBJ1-4, with 12 nucleotides matching TRBD1. The V gene's germline CDR1 is MNHEY and CDR2 SVGAGI. The CDR3 totals 15 residues. Germline trimming cut 6 bases from V and 8 bases from J; bases unmatched to any gene: 7. In nucleotides, the CDR3 is TGTGCCAGCAGGTACGGGACAGGGGGCCGGGAAAAACTGTTTTTT. Amino acids: CASRYGTGGREKLFF.

The genes are TRBV27 and TRBJ1-1, with D possibly TRBD1 on 5 matching bases. Germline V gene data show CDR1 as MNHEY and CDR2 as SMNVEV (reference sequence). V gave up 6 bases and J gave up 2 bases, with 16 bases separating them. The CDR3 covers 15 residues. As DNA, the CDR3 is TGTGCCAGCAGGGCTATTCCGGGACCCAACACTGAAGCTTTCTTT. Translating it yields CASRAIPGPNTEAFF.